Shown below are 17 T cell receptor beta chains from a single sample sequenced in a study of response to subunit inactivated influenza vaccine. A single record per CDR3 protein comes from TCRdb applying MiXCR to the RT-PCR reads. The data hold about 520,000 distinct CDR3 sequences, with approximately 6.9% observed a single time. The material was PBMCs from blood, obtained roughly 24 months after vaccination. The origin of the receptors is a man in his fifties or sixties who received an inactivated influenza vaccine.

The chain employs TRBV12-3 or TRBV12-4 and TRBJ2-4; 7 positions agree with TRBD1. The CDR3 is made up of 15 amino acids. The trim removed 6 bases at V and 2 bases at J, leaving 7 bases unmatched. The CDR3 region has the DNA TGTGCCAGCAGCCCCAGACAGGGCACCAAAAACATTCAGTACTTC. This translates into CASSPRQGTKNIQYF.

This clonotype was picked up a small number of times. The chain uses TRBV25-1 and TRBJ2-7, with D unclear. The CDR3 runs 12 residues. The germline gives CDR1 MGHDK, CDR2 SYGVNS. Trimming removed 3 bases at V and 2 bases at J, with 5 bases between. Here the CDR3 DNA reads TGTGCCAGCAGTGACTTCGCCTACGAGCAGTACTTC. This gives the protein CASSDFAYEQYF.

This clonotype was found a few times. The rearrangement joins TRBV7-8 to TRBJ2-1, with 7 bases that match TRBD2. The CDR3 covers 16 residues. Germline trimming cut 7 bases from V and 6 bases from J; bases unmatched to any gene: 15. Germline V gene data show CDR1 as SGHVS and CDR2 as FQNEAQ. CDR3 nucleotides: TGTGCCAGCACCCTTAGTGGGGGAGGGCCCGGCAATGAGCAGTTCTTC. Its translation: CASTLSGGGPGNEQFF.

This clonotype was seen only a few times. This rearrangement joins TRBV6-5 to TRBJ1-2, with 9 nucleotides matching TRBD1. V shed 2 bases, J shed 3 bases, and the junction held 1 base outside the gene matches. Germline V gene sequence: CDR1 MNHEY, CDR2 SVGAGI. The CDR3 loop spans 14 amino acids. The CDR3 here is CASSYRDRDYGYTF. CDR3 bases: TGTGCCAGCAGTTACCGGGACAGGGACTATGGCTACACCTTC.

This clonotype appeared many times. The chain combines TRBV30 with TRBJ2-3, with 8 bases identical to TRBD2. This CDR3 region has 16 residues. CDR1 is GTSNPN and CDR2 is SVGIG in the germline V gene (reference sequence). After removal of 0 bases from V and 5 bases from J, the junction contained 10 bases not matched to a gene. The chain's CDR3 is CAWSVWSIAGRDTQYF. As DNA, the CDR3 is TGTGCCTGGAGTGTATGGAGTATAGCGGGGAGAGATACGCAGTATTTT.

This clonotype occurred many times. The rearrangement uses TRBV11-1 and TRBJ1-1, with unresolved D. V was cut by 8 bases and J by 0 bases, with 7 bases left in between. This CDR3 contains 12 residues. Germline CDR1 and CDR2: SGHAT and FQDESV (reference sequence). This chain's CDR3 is CASGRLNTEAFF. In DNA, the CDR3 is TGTGCCAGCGGACGGCTGAACACTGAAGCTTTCTTT.

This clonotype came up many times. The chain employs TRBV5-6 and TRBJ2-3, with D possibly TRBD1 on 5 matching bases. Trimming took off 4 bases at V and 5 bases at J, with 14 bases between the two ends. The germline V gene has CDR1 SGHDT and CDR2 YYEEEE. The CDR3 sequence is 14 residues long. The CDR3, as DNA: TGTGCCAGCAGCGGAGCAGGGAAGGAAGATACGCAGTATTTT. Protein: CASSGAGKEDTQYF.

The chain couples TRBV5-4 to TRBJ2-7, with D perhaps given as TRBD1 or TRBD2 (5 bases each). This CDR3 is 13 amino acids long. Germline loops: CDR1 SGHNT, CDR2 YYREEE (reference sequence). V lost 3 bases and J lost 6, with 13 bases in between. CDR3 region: CASSWWGNGEQYF. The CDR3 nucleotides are TGTGCCAGCAGCTGGTGGGGGAACGGCGAGCAGTACTTC.

The CDR3 spells CASSLTGQGEREKLFF. As DNA, the CDR3 is TGTGCCAGCAGCCTAACGGGACAGGGGGAGCGTGAAAAACTGTTTTTT. The V call is TRBV7-9, the J call TRBJ1-4; TRBD1 matches at 11 bases. The V and J ends lost 5 bases and 7 bases, in that order; junction bases with no gene match: 9. Germline V CDR1 and CDR2: SEHNR, FQNEAQ (reference sequence). The CDR3 is 16 residues long.

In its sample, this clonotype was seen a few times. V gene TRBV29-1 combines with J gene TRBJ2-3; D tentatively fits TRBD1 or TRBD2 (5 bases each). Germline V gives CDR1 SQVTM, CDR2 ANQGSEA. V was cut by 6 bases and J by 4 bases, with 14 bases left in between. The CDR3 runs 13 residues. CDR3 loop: CSVAGTAADTQYF. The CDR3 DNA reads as TGCAGCGTAGCCGGGACCGCGGCAGATACGCAGTATTTT.

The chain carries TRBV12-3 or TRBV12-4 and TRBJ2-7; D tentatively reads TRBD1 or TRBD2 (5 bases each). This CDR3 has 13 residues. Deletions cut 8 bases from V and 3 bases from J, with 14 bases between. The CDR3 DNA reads TGTGCCAGCTCTGGGACGGAAGGCTACGAGCAGTACTTC. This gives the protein CASSGTEGYEQYF.

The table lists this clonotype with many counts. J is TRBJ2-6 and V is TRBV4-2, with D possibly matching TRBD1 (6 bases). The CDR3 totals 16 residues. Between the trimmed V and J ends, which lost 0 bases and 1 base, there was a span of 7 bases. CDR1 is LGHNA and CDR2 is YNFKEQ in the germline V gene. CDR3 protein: CASSQDRGSGANVLTF. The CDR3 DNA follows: TGTGCCAGCAGCCAAGATAGGGGGTCTGGGGCCAACGTCCTGACTTTC.

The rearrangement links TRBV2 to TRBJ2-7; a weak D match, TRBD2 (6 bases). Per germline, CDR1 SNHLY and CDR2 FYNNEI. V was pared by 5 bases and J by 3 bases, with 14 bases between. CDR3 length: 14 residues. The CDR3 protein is CASSPGLYLYEQYF. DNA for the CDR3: TGTGCCAGCAGTCCGGGACTCTACCTCTACGAGCAGTACTTC.

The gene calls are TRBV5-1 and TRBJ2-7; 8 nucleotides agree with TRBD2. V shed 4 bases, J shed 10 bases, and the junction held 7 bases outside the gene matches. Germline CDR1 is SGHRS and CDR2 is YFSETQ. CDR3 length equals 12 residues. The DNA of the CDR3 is TGCGCCAGCAGCCCACATAGCGGGATCCAGTACTTC. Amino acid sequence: CASSPHSGIQYF.

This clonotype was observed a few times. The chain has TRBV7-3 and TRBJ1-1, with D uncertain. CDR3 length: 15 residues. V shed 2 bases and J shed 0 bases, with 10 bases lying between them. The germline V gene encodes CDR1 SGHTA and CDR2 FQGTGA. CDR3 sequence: CASSLCAFMNTEAFF. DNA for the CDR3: TGTGCCAGCAGCTTATGTGCTTTCATGAACACTGAAGCTTTCTTT.

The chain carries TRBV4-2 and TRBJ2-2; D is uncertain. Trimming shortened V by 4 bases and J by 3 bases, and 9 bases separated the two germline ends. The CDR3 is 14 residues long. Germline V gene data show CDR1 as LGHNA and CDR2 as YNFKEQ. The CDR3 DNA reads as TGTGCCAGCAGCCGTAGTTGGGACACCGGGGAGCTGTTTTTT. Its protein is CASSRSWDTGELFF.

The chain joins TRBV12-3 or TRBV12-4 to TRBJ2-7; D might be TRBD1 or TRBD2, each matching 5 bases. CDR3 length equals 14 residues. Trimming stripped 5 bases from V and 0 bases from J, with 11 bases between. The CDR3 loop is CASSTGDGSYEQYF. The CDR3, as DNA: TGTGCCAGCAGTACCGGGGACGGCTCCTACGAGCAGTACTTC.